The source of this TCR beta chain is a study of blood T cell repertoires in COVID-19 (dated by TCRdb to 2020 to 2022). About the full investigation: Samples covering the acute and convalescent phases of COVID-19 were provided by collaborators in the United States, Italy and Spain. Samples were obtained from the ongoing ImmuneRACE study (first 160 participants) and from over 1,000 subjects provided by 6 global collaborators. The repertoires were made available in a free public database intended to serve as a resource for research on the immune response to SARS-CoV-2. The sample metadata nearly always contained a de-identified subject ID, COVID-19 status, age in years and sex. The material from the prospective study consisted of cDNA or gDNA derived from T cells, B-cell-depleted T cells, or PBMCs. The dataset comprised deeply sampled blood TCRbeta repertoires from subjects exposed to, actively infected with, or recovered from COVID-19. HLA class I and class II types, where available, came from metadata supplied by the sample provider rather than from assay-based typing.

TCRbeta CDR3 regions were amplified from genomic DNA using the immunoSEQ Assay, a bias-controlled multiplex PCR. For the original study's pipeline: The number of nucleated cells in each sample was estimated from the amplification of reference gene primers within the assay. To quantify the absolute abundance of each unique TCRbeta CDR3 rearrangement, sequence reads were collapsed and filtered. For each sample, productive Simpson clonality was calculated as the square root of Simpson's diversity index across productive rearrangements. The table was pulled from immuneACCESS by TCRdb, which kept in-frame rearrangements only. Such tables lose some clones; where checked, under half of the loss comes from unresolved V genes, and the rest has no known cause. V, J and clone size are those of that table, while D and trimming were read from the DNA. The sample has 110,000 or so clones on record, around three quarters of them singletons. The leading ten clones occupy approximately 4.3% of the sample.

Including the terminal cysteine and phenylalanine, the CDR3 comprises 13 residues. The only DNA kept is the CDR3, 39 bases in frame from the first base. The germline V gene provides CDR1 SQVTM and CDR2 ANQGSEA. V is cut back by 4 bases and J by 4 bases, with 6 bases in the junction unmatched. As concerns this clone: No antigen is known for it. No base-level quality is on record; no much larger clone is a single base apart.

Each collaborating institution followed its own protocols to collect whole blood in K2EDTA tubes. For TCRbeta analysis, collaborators shipped samples as frozen whole blood, isolated PBMCs, or DNA extracted from either of those sample types. Overall study outcomes, separate from this receptor: How much clinical and demographic metadata was included differed by source and by participant, and the metadata was provided uncurated.

The sequence is built from TRBV29-1 and TRBJ1-2; TRBD1 lines up with 7 middle nucleotides. The receptor was isolated from a human donor in a cohort sampled during active or convalescent COVID-19. Sequenced input: peripheral blood. The DNA reads as follows: TGCAGCGTTGCCCCGGACAGGACCTATGGCTACACCTTC. It encodes CSVAPDRTYGYTF. Here the CDR3 is joined to the reference TRBV29-1 and TRBJ1-2 genes, and the full variable domain is: SAVISQKPSRDICQRGTSLTIQCQVDSQVTMMFWYRQQPGQSLTLIATANQGSEATYESGFVIDKFPISRPNLTFSTLTVSNMSPEDSSIYLCSVAPDRTYGYTFGSGTRLTVV.